The 11 T cell receptor beta chains below all came from one sample that was sequenced in a study of shared clonotypes between healthy human individuals. The repertoire was sequenced with immunoSEQ multiplex PCR; TCRdb's copy has only in-frame clones and lacks some. The sample lists 2,500,000 or so clones, under 95% occurring once. Sequenced: naive CD4+ T cells from PBMCs. Stated subset: CD45RA+ positively selected. These receptors all come from a man aged 18 to 29 in good health. Some clones in this sample may be carry-over from other donors' samples.

The genes are TRBV15 and TRBJ1-1; 7 bases match TRBD1. The CDR3 totals 13 residues. The germline CDR1 and CDR2 sequences are LNHNV and YYDKDF (reference sequence). The trim removed 7 bases at V and 1 base at J, leaving 3 bases unmatched. The CDR3, as DNA: TGTGCCACCAAAACAGGGGCGAACACTGAAGCTTTCTTT. This translates into CATKTGANTEAFF.

CDR3 protein: CASSLGYNTEAFF. DNA for the CDR3: TGCGCCAGCAGCCTAGGCTACAACACTGAAGCTTTCTTT. This chain uses TRBV5-1 with TRBJ1-1, with D uncertain. Germline lookup yields CDR1 SGHRS and CDR2 YFSETQ. The CDR3 runs 13 residues. Trimming shortened V by 4 bases and J by 2 bases, and 9 bases separated the two germline ends.

The V call is TRBV7-9, the J call TRBJ1-1; 7 bases are shared with TRBD1. The germline CDR1 and CDR2 sequences are SEHNR and FQNEAQ (reference sequence). The V and J ends lost 5 bases and 3 bases, in that order; junction bases with no gene match: 9. This CDR3 region has 15 residues. DNA for the CDR3: TGTGCCAGCAGCCCACAGACAGGGTGGGACACTGAAGCTTTCTTT. Translated, it gives CASSPQTGWDTEAFF.

This clone occurred once. The chain carries TRBV29-1 and TRBJ1-1, with D unresolved. Trimming cost V 7 bases and J 1 base, with 13 bases left between them. The CDR3 is made up of 13 amino acids. Germline CDR1 and CDR2: SQVTM and ANQGSEA. The CDR3 spells CSAQTQGNTEAFF. For the CDR3, the DNA is TGCAGCGCTCAGACACAAGGGAACACTGAAGCTTTCTTT.

The chain has TRBV7-9 and TRBJ2-6; TRBD1 is a possible D gene (5 bases). Trimming left V 7 bases short and J 4 bases short, with 14 bases between. Germline V gene sequence: CDR1 SEHNR, CDR2 FQNEAQ (reference sequence). The CDR3 has 15 residues. The CDR3 sequence is CASTARDGGANVLTF. CDR3 bases: TGTGCCAGCACCGCCAGGGATGGGGGGGCCAACGTCCTGACTTTC. Supplemented by reference TRBV7-9 and TRBJ2-6, the full variable domain reads DTGVSQNPRHKITKRGQNVTFRCDPISEHNRLYWYRQTLGQGPEFLTYFQNEAQLEKSRLLSDRFSAERPKGSFSTLEIQRTEQGDSAMYLCASTARDGGANVLTFGAGSRLTVL.

The CDR3 loop reads CASSPAEISYNEQFF. CDR3 sequence (DNA): TGTGCCAGCTCACCAGCGGAGATCTCCTACAATGAGCAGTTCTTC. The chain couples TRBV18 to TRBJ2-1; D call uncertain. V lost 2 bases and J lost 0, with 8 bases in between. Germline CDR1 and CDR2: KGHSH and LQKENI. The CDR3 has 15 residues. The full variable domain, in which reference TRBV18 and TRBJ2-1 provide the parts outside the CDR3, is NAGVMQNPRHLVRRRGQEARLRCSPMKGHSHVYWYRQLPEEGLKFMVYLQKENIIDESGMPKERFSAEFPKEGPSILRIQQVVRGDSAAYFCASSPAEISYNEQFFGPGTRLTVL.

The count of this clone is one. This sequence joins TRBV28 and TRBJ1-2; 10 bases line up with TRBD1. After removal of 4 bases from V and 1 base from J, the junction contained 6 bases not matched to a gene. This CDR3 region has 16 residues. Germline V gives CDR1 MDHEN, CDR2 SYDVKM. CDR3 amino acids: CASSSFRTGGNYGYTF. The CDR3 DNA reads TGTGCCAGCAGTTCCTTTAGGACAGGGGGTAACTATGGCTACACCTTC.

V is TRBV9 and J is TRBJ1-4; the D gene is possibly TRBD1 (5 bases). The CDR3 totals 18 residues. Germline V gives CDR1 SGDLS, CDR2 YYNGEE. The V and J ends lost 4 bases and 0 bases respectively, with 19 bases between them. The CDR3 DNA follows: TGTGCCAGCAGCCCTCGGGGGGTCAAAGTTCCAACTAATGAAAAACTGTTTTTT. This sequence encodes CASSPRGVKVPTNEKLFF.

The rearrangement links TRBV5-8 to TRBJ2-1; weak D call: TRBD2 (7 bases). Germline V CDR1 and CDR2: SGHTS, YDEGEE. The germline V and J ends were trimmed by 0 bases and 0 bases, with 16 bases remaining between them. The CDR3 extends over 18 amino acids. In DNA form, the CDR3 reads TGTGCCAGCAGCTTGGCCGCGGGGGCGCAGAGCTCCTACAATGAGCAGTTCTTC. Encoded protein: CASSLAAGAQSSYNEQFF. Drawing the rest from reference TRBV5-8 and TRBJ2-1, the complete variable domain is EAGVTQSPTHLIKTRGQQATLRCSPISGHTSVYWYQQALGLGLQFLLWYDEGEERNRGNFPPRFSGRQFPNYSSELNVNALELEDSALYLCASSLAAGAQSSYNEQFFGPGTRLTVL.

This chain uses TRBV2 with TRBJ1-4; D gene ambiguous. This CDR3 contains 11 residues. V lost 3 bases to trimming and J lost 4 bases, with 0 bases between them. Germline loops: CDR1 SNHLY, CDR2 FYNNEI. As DNA, the CDR3 is TGTGCCAGCAGTGATAATGAAAAACTGTTTTTT. This gives the protein CASSDNEKLFF.

This chain uses TRBV7-3 with TRBJ2-1; 11 nucleotides match TRBD2. Germline V CDR1 and CDR2: SGHTA, FQGTGA. This CDR3 is 17 amino acids long. Germline trimming cut 5 bases from V and 8 bases from J; bases unmatched to any gene: 14. This CDR3 reads CASSPEYTSGSTDEQFF. The CDR3 bases are TGTGCCAGCAGCCCAGAATACACTAGCGGGAGTACGGATGAGCAGTTCTTC.